The 18 T cell receptor beta chains below come from one sample, sequenced in a study of shared clonotypes between healthy human individuals. Clones were read by immunoSEQ multiplex PCR, and TCRdb kept only the in-frame ones, dropping some. This sample carries some 480,000 clones, less than 80% of them seen once, and the ten largest clones take less than 15%. Sequencing used PBMCs. The receptors stem from a woman aged 40 to 50 in good health. Some clones in this sample may be carry-over from other donors' samples.

The gene calls are TRBV27 and TRBJ2-5, with D possibly being TRBD2 (5 bases). The V gene's germline CDR1 is MNHEY and CDR2 SMNVEV (reference sequence). The CDR3 loop spans 12 amino acids. V was pared by 8 bases and J by 4 bases, with 11 bases between. Here the CDR3 reads CASGKLGETQYF. In DNA, the CDR3 is TGTGCCAGCGGCAAACTAGGAGAGACCCAGTACTTC.

In regard to this clone: One base separates it from a far larger clone, so it is likely a read error. The CDR3 protein is CASSLDLNTEAFF. The CDR3 DNA is TGTGCCAGCAGCTTAGACCTGAACACTGAAGCTTTCTTT. This chain joins TRBV7-7 and TRBJ1-1, with D hard to call. This CDR3 has 13 amino acids. Germline V CDR1 and CDR2: SSHAT, FNYEAQ (reference sequence). With 1 base removed from V and 0 bases from J, the gap between germline ends came to 3 bases.

The rearrangement uses TRBV9 and TRBJ2-1, with no clear D. CDR1 SGDLS and CDR2 YYNGEE come from the germline V gene. Trimming stripped 0 bases from V and 5 bases from J, with 12 bases between. CDR3 size: 15 residues. CDR3 nucleotide sequence: TGTGCCAGCAGCGTAGGGCCCACGCGGAACAATGAGCAGTTCTTC. Translating gives CASSVGPTRNNEQFF.

The rearrangement joins TRBV28 to TRBJ2-6, with D possibly TRBD1 on 6 matching bases. Germline V gene data show CDR1 as MDHEN and CDR2 as SYDVKM. This CDR3 comprises 16 residues. Deletions cut 2 bases from V and 0 bases from J, with 8 bases between. The DNA of the CDR3 is TGTGCCAGCAGTTTAACAGGGAGCTCTGGGGCCAACGTCCTGACTTTC. Translating gives CASSLTGSSGANVLTF. The whole variable domain, filled in from reference TRBV28 and TRBJ2-6, reads DVKVTQSSRYLVKRTGEKVFLECVQDMDHENMFWYRQDPGLGLRLIYFSYDVKMKEKGDIPEGYSVSREKKERFSLILESASTNQTSMYLCASSLTGSSGANVLTFGAGSRLTVL.

V usage is TRBV29-1 and J usage is TRBJ2-1, with D hard to call. There are 12 residues in the CDR3. CDR1 is SQVTM, CDR2 ANQGSEA, per germline. V was trimmed by 7 bases and J by 1 base, leaving 8 bases between them. CDR3 nucleotide sequence: TGCAGCGCTCACACGTCCTACAATGAGCAGTTCTTC. Amino acid sequence: CSAHTSYNEQFF.

The chain couples TRBV5-1 to TRBJ1-2; tentatively, D is TRBD1 (6 bases). V was clipped by 0 bases and J by 0 bases, with 12 bases between them. The CDR3 extends over 16 amino acids. Germline-derived CDR1 and CDR2 are SGHRS and YFSETQ. The CDR3 here is CASSLAGERANYGYTF. DNA for the CDR3: TGCGCCAGCAGCTTGGCAGGGGAGAGGGCTAACTATGGCTACACCTTC.

The V call is TRBV27, the J call TRBJ1-2, with unresolved D. CDR1 is MNHEY and CDR2 is SMNVEV in the germline V gene (reference sequence). Trimming shortened V by 3 bases and J by 4 bases, and 9 bases separated the two germline ends. The CDR3 extends over 13 amino acids. The CDR3 here is CASSFGEGYGYTF. The CDR3 DNA reads as TGTGCCAGCAGTTTCGGGGAGGGCTATGGCTACACCTTC.

The chain recombines TRBV6-5 with TRBJ2-2; D unresolved. V was pared by 2 bases and J by 7 bases, with 5 bases between. CDR3 size: 12 residues. Germline CDR1 MNHEY, CDR2 SVGAGI. The CDR3 loop reads CASSYRVGELFF. The CDR3 nucleotides are TGTGCCAGCAGTTACAGGGTCGGGGAGCTGTTTTTT.

The chain links TRBV7-7 to TRBJ2-3, with a tentative D call TRBD2 (6 bases). The V end was cut by 1 base, the J end by 6 bases, with 14 bases between. CDR1 SSHAT and CDR2 FNYEAQ come from the germline V gene (reference sequence). This CDR3 contains 15 residues. The CDR3 bases are TGTGCCAGCAGCTTAGGCCGGGGGAGCGTGGATACGCAGTATTTT. Translating gives CASSLGRGSVDTQYF.

This clone occurred many times. Distinct nucleotide sequences in the sample also encode this CDR3. The chain employs TRBV10-2 and TRBJ2-7; weak D call: TRBD2 (6 bases). V shed 2 bases and J shed 2 bases, with 19 bases lying between them. The CDR3 runs 17 residues. CDR1 WSHSY and CDR2 SAAADI come from the germline V gene. CDR3 amino acids: CASSEALGWAGTYEQYF. DNA of the CDR3: TGCGCCAGCAGTGAGGCCCTGGGGTGGGCGGGAACCTACGAGCAGTACTTC.

This sequence joins TRBV11-2 and TRBJ2-2; TRBD2 matches at 12 bases. The CDR3 length is 18 residues. Germline CDR1 reads SGHAT; CDR2 reads FQNNGV. The junction had 8 bases not matched to a gene; V was cut back by 2 bases and J by 4 bases. The CDR3 sequence is CASSLWASGRAGTGELFF. Here the CDR3 DNA reads TGTGCCAGCAGCTTATGGGCTAGCGGGAGGGCGGGCACCGGGGAGCTGTTTTTT.

The chain is built from TRBV5-1 and TRBJ1-1; D is undetermined. Germline V lookup: CDR1 SGHRS, CDR2 YFSETQ. Trimming took 6 bases from V and 4 from J, leaving 10 bases between them. The CDR3 extends over 12 amino acids. In DNA, the CDR3 is TGCGCCAGCAATTTTAGGGTCACTGAAGCTTTCTTT. This sequence encodes CASNFRVTEAFF.

This chain uses TRBV11-2 with TRBJ2-4; D possibly matches TRBD1 or TRBD2 (5 bases each). Germline V gives CDR1 SGHAT, CDR2 FQNNGV. This CDR3 spans 14 amino acids. V was pared by 5 bases and J by 9 bases, with 17 bases between. The CDR3 sequence is CASSPSRGETIQYF. The CDR3 bases are TGTGCCAGCAGCCCCTCAAGAGGGGAAACCATTCAGTACTTC.

This rearrangement joins TRBV5-6 to TRBJ2-1; tentatively, D is TRBD2 (6 bases). Germline V gene data show CDR1 as SGHDT and CDR2 as YYEEEE. The CDR3 covers 16 residues. Deletions cut 4 bases from V and 0 bases from J, with 14 bases between. CDR3 amino acids: CASSSLAVSSYNEQFF. The CDR3 DNA sequence: TGTGCCAGCAGCAGCTTAGCGGTGAGCTCCTACAATGAGCAGTTCTTC.

The chain combines TRBV9 with TRBJ2-1; 7 nucleotides match TRBD2. The CDR3 loop spans 14 amino acids. Trimming removed 4 bases from V and 5 bases from J; junction bases left unmatched: 6. Per the germline V gene, CDR1 is SGDLS and CDR2 is YYNGEE. In DNA form, the CDR3 reads TGTGCCAGCAGCCCTCGGACTAGGAACAATGAGCAGTTCTTC. As protein: CASSPRTRNNEQFF. The full variable domain, with the rest looked up from reference TRBV9 and TRBJ2-1, is DSGVTQTPKHLITATGQRVTLRCSPRSGDLSVYWYQQSLDQGLQFLIQYYNGEERAKGNILERFSAQQFPDLHSELNLSSLELGDSALYFCASSPRTRNNEQFFGPGTRLTVL.

The chain has TRBV6-1 and TRBJ2-2; 10 nucleotides align to TRBD2. CDR1 and CDR2 (germline): MNHNS, SASEGT. The CDR3 is 18 amino acids. The V segment lost 0 bases and the J segment 3 bases; nucleotides outside the gene matches: 7. In nucleotides, the CDR3 is TGTGCCAGCAGTGAAGCAGTTGCTAGCGGGAGTTACACCGGGGAGCTGTTTTTT. Protein sequence: CASSEAVASGSYTGELFF.

The CDR3 DNA reads TGTGCCTGGAGTGCCCCCCTACCGGGGATCAATAATTCACCCCTCCACTTT. Protein sequence: CAWSAPLPGINNSPLHF. The rearrangement joins TRBV30 to TRBJ1-6, with D uncertain. The CDR3 totals 17 residues. The germline V gene encodes CDR1 GTSNPN and CDR2 SVGIG (reference sequence). Trimming took off 1 base at V and 5 bases at J, with 18 bases between the two ends.

This clone is medium-sized within its sample. Different DNA sequences within this sample yield the same CDR3. This chain links TRBV30 with TRBJ2-2; D is perhaps TRBD2 (5 bases). Germline CDR1 is GTSNPN and CDR2 is SVGIG (reference sequence). CDR3 length equals 14 residues. V was shortened by 1 base and J by 7 bases, with 13 bases between the two germline ends. CDR3: CAWSAQPRGGELFF. CDR3 nucleotides: TGTGCCTGGAGTGCCCAGCCCCGGGGCGGGGAGCTGTTTTTT. Full variable domain (outside the CDR3, taken from reference TRBV30 and TRBJ2-2): SQTIHQWPATLVQPVGSPLSLECTVEGTSNPNLYWYRQAAGRGLQLLFYSVGIGQISSEVPQNLSASRPQDRQFILSSKKLLLSDSGFYLCAWSAQPRGGELFFGEGSRLTVL.